The next 15 T cell receptor beta chains were all read from a single sample in a study of blood T cell repertoires in COVID-19. Libraries were prepared by immunoSEQ multiplex PCR; TCRdb keeps only in-frame clonotypes and omits some of them. Of more than 200,000 clones listed, roughly nine tenths are singletons. Sequenced material: peripheral blood. These receptors were obtained from a man aged 35 to 55 with acute or convalescent COVID-19.

This chain joins TRBV27 and TRBJ2-2, with D possibly matching TRBD2 (5 bases). Germline loops: CDR1 MNHEY, CDR2 SMNVEV (reference sequence). This CDR3 has 14 amino acids. V was shortened by 0 bases and J by 7 bases, with 9 bases between the two germline ends. The CDR3 DNA is TGTGCCAGCAGTTTATCAAAAGGAGGCGGGGAGCTGTTTTTT. As protein: CASSLSKGGGELFF.

The chain carries TRBV20-1 and TRBJ2-2, with D perhaps TRBD1 or TRBD2 (6 bases each). The V gene lost 4 bases and the J gene lost 2 bases, with 14 bases spanning the gap. CDR1 is DFQATT, CDR2 SNEGSKA, per germline (reference sequence). This CDR3 comprises 15 residues. CDR3 coding DNA: TGCAGTGCTAATGAGGGGGGACGCAACACCGGGGAGCTGTTTTTT. This encodes CSANEGGRNTGELFF.

The chain combines TRBV21-1 with TRBJ2-7; TRBD1, as called in the table, went unchecked against the DNA. TRBV21-1 is described as a pseudogene. CDR3 length: 15 amino acids. The CDR3 protein is CASSPGEIEVYEQYF. For the CDR3, the DNA is TGTGCCAGCAGTCCAGGGGAAATCGAGGTCTACGAGCAGTACTTC.

This clone was observed once. The V and J genes are TRBV19 and TRBJ1-5; no clear D gene. V lost 7 bases and J 0 bases, leaving 16 bases between the germline ends. The V gene's germline CDR1 is LNHDA and CDR2 SQIVND (reference sequence). This CDR3 is 16 amino acids long. The CDR3 coding sequence is TGTGCCAGTAACGCTGGCGGGTTTTATAGCAATCAGCCCCAGCATTTT. Translating it yields CASNAGGFYSNQPQHF.

The genes are TRBV7-2 and TRBJ1-4; D possibly corresponds to TRBD1 (5 bases). This CDR3 has 15 amino acids. The V end was cut by 2 bases, the J end by 7 bases, with 14 bases between. Germline CDR1 and CDR2: SGHTA and FQGNSA. This chain's CDR3 is CASSLQGASIEKLFF. DNA of the CDR3: TGTGCCAGCAGCTTACAGGGCGCCTCGATTGAAAAACTGTTTTTT.

This chain links TRBV12-2 with TRBJ2-1; the D call in the table, TRBD2, was not verified against the DNA. TRBV12-2 represents a pseudogene. The CDR3 has 19 amino acids. CDR3: CASRLHSLGSGPSYNEQFF. The CDR3 DNA sequence: TGTGCAAGTCGTCTACACTCACTCGGTAGCGGACCGTCCTACAATGAGCAGTTCTTC.

The chain links TRBV4-1 to TRBJ1-1; tentatively, D is TRBD1 (5 bases). The V end lost 3 bases, the J end lost 1 base, and 15 bases lay between the germline ends. The CDR3 is made up of 16 amino acids. Germline V gene lookup returns CDR1 MGHRA and CDR2 YSYEKL. CDR3 in DNA: TGCGCCAGCAGCCATAAGGACAACGAAGGGAACACTGAAGCTTTCTTT. This encodes CASSHKDNEGNTEAFF.

This clone has just a few counts. This sequence joins TRBV5-4 and TRBJ1-4; 7 bases are shared with TRBD1. The CDR3 has 16 residues. V lost 7 bases, J lost 2 bases, and 11 bases stayed unmatched. The germline CDR1 and CDR2 sequences are SGHNT and YYREEE (reference sequence). In DNA form, the CDR3 reads TGTGCCAGCCGACCAGGGGGAACAGTGACTAATGAAAAACTGTTTTTT. Translated: CASRPGGTVTNEKLFF.

The chain couples TRBV27 to TRBJ2-1; D not resolved. V lost 5 bases and J 6 bases, leaving 8 bases between the germline ends. This CDR3 has 12 residues. The germline V gene has CDR1 MNHEY and CDR2 SMNVEV (reference sequence). CDR3 in amino acids: CASSPFGNEQFF. The CDR3 nucleotides read TGTGCCAGCAGTCCGTTCGGCAATGAGCAGTTCTTC.

Only a few counts were recorded for this clone. The chain is built from TRBV7-6 and TRBJ2-3; 8 nucleotides agree with TRBD1. This CDR3 spans 16 amino acids. Trimming took 5 bases from V and 5 from J; bases not matched to a gene: 12. Germline values: CDR1 SGHVS, CDR2 FNYEAQ. The CDR3 reads CASSTRQGKWGDTQYF. The CDR3 DNA sequence: TGTGCCAGCAGCACCCGACAGGGGAAATGGGGAGATACGCAGTATTTT. Full variable domain (missing parts from reference TRBV7-6 and TRBJ2-3): GAGVSQSPRYKVTKRGQDVALRCDPISGHVSLYWYRQALGQGPEFLTYFNYEAQQDKSGLPNDRFSAERPEGSISTLTIQRTEQRDSAMYRCASSTRQGKWGDTQYFGPGTRLTVL.

The genes are TRBV11-2 and TRBJ2-1; TRBD1 matches 7 bases. The V gene end was trimmed by 6 bases and the J gene end by 0 bases; junction bases not matched to a gene: 11. CDR3 length: 17 residues. The V gene's germline CDR1 is SGHAT and CDR2 FQNNGV. The CDR3 protein is CASRLDPGQSSYNEQFF. In DNA form, the CDR3 reads TGTGCCAGCAGGCTAGACCCGGGACAGAGCTCCTACAATGAGCAGTTCTTC. The full variable domain, rest sourced from reference TRBV11-2 and TRBJ2-1, is EAGVAQSPRYKIIEKRQSVAFWCNPISGHATLYWYQQILGQGPKLLIQFQNNGVVDDSQLPKDRFSAERLKGVDSTLKIQPAKLEDSAVYLCASRLDPGQSSYNEQFFGPGTRLTVL.

This chain uses TRBV9 with TRBJ2-3; 13 nucleotides match TRBD2. The CDR3 runs to 16 residues. V was clipped by 4 bases and J by 6 bases; unmatched bases: 8. Germline-derived CDR1 and CDR2 are SGDLS and YYNGEE. This CDR3 reads CASSIGTSGKRDTQYF. The CDR3 DNA reads as TGTGCCAGCAGCATTGGGACTAGCGGGAAGAGGGATACGCAGTATTTT.

This clone came up a few times. The genes are TRBV4-2 and TRBJ2-7, with TRBD2 matching over 12 bases. CDR3 size: 15 residues. Trimming at V came to 4 bases and at J to 4 bases, leaving 5 bases not matched to a gene. CDR1 is LGHNA and CDR2 is YNFKEQ in the germline V gene. CDR3 loop: CASSPWTSGVYEQYF. The DNA of the CDR3 is TGTGCCAGCAGCCCTTGGACTAGCGGGGTATACGAGCAGTACTTC.

The chain employs TRBV14 and TRBJ1-4; D is uncertain. This CDR3 is built from 15 residues. Trimming removed 3 bases from V and 0 bases from J, with 8 bases in between. Germline loops: CDR1 SGHDN, CDR2 FVKESK. The CDR3 DNA follows: TGTGCCAGCAGCCATATGGCTTCAACTAATGAAAAACTGTTTTTT. Translated: CASSHMASTNEKLFF.

The V and J genes are TRBV28 and TRBJ2-3; 9 bases match TRBD1. Trimming at V came to 7 bases and at J to 2 bases, leaving 7 bases not matched to a gene. The V gene's germline CDR1 is MDHEN and CDR2 SYDVKM. The CDR3 contains 15 residues. The CDR3 loop is CASTLGTGPTDTQYF. CDR3 nucleotides: TGTGCCAGCACTCTCGGGACAGGGCCCACAGATACGCAGTATTTT.